This TCR beta chain was documented in a study of vaccination and CD4 T cells after COVID-19 (dated by TCRdb to between 2021 and 2022). Regarding the study in general: Convalescent patients had a positive SARS-CoV-2 result on nasal swab PCR, and of these patients, some ten had mild disease and one had severe disease. The cultures were stimulated with overlapping spike peptide pools from SARS-CoV-2 and from the common cold coronaviruses HCoV-NL63, HCoV-OC43 and HCoV-229E. Control cultures received a CEFX viral epitope pool as the positive control, an HIV-1 Nef peptide pool as the negative control, or no peptide. Post-COVID blood samples were collected from convalescent patients a median of roughly 100 days after diagnosis, with a range of about 30 to 161 days. Participants got two doses of the Pfizer-BioNTech BNT162b2 vaccine (n=8) or two doses of the Moderna mRNA-1273 vaccine (n=2). In under 13 COVID-19 convalescent patients and a few infection-naive healthy vaccine recipients, researchers compared the spike-specific CD4+ TCR repertoire from before mRNA vaccination with the repertoire from after. Post-vaccine blood samples were taken a median of around 68 days after the second vaccine dose, with a range of 14 to 241 days. In the convalescent cohort there were six males and four females, among whom were two Hispanic individuals, seven Caucasians, two Asians and one multiracial person. On the study overall, not on this receptor specifically: The number of convalescent patients in the study was relatively small, and the study did not examine early timepoints following natural infection. The median number of SARS-CoV-2-reactive clonotypes rose from under 25 after infection to around 40 after vaccination, but the change was not significant. Among the post-vaccine SARS-CoV-2-reactive clones in convalescent patients, a median approximately 86% showed up only after vaccination, which suggests vaccine-specific priming. In convalescent patients, nearly all vaccine-specific clones (304 of 307) were found to be mono-reactive for SARS-CoV-2 spike rather than cross-reactive with common cold coronaviruses.

This clonotype is termed medium-sized (0.01 to 0.1%). Its antigen remains unidentified. Base quality data are lacking; no much larger clone is found one base away. The method was PCR. At the Johns Hopkins FTIC core, DNA from the cultured CD4+ T cells underwent TCR sequencing with the Oncomine TCR Beta short-read assay. The QIAamp micro DNA kit was used to extract genomic DNA from the cultured CD4+ T cells. Oncomine TCR Beta libraries from cultured CD4+ T cells were pooled using unique dual indexes and sequenced on an Illumina iSeq 100. Regarding the original processing steps: Non-productive sequences were removed, and CDR3s not starting with C, not ending with F or W, or shorter than 7 amino acids were discarded. Antigen-specific clonotypes were identified using the MANAFEST web application through comparison of peptide-stimulated wells with reference and other culture wells. To be called positive, a clone needed an FDR below 0.05, an odds ratio above 5, and a productive frequency above 0.1% in at least two of three replicate wells. A clonotype counted as cross-reactive if it showed significant expansion both in the SARS-CoV-2 spike wells and in at least one common cold coronavirus spike condition. CDR3 homology was assessed with Levenshtein distances (stringdist) and unrooted phylogenetic trees (ape) in R version 3.6.1. The raw public reads went through TCRdb reprocessing: fastp at Q25, MiXCR clone calling, in-frame beta chains kept. Each CDR3 protein appears once, grouped with its most common genes and DNA. In this record, the V and J calls reflect TCRdb's handling and not the investigators' own analysis. This sample is represented by approximately 6,600 distinct CDR3 sequences; around 22% of them were singletons. The ten top clones hold roughly a quarter of the sample.

The treatment or condition label corresponds to: roughly 10-day PBMC culture with coronavirus spike peptide pools or control peptides (ViraFEST assay). The ViraFEST assay was used in the study, in which antigen-specific T cells were expanded with peptide pools and expanded clonotypes were subsequently identified by TCR sequencing. Positive SARS-CoV-2 PCR tests in the convalescent patients dated from March to December 2020, before Alpha, Beta and Delta variants emerged in the United States. PBMCs were cultured at about 2 million per well in IMDM supplemented with 5% human AB serum and about 10 IU/ml IL-2, with around 10 ug/ml peptide pools added. On days 3 and 7, half of the culture medium was replaced with fresh IL-2-containing medium. After approximately 10 days of culture, CD4+ T cells were isolated by negative selection using the EasySep CD4+ T cell isolation kit. Ficoll-Paque Plus gradient centrifugation was used to isolate PBMCs from whole blood, and the isolated PBMCs were then either used fresh or cryopreserved at -140C. In general, triplicate wells were set up for every culture condition.

The germline V gene encodes CDR1 ENHRY and CDR2 SYGVKD. The CDR3 has 12 amino acids, counting the end cysteine and phenylalanine. Left in the record is the CDR3 DNA by itself, 36 bases read in frame from the first base. V is clipped by 6 bases and J by 5 bases, and the sequence between their germline boundaries is 11 bases long. The receptor was isolated from a human donor who had recovered from COVID-19. The chain is made from TRBV10-3 and TRBJ2-7; the D gene is not confidently resolved. Material: CD4+ T cells from blood, cultured in vitro, obtained after SARS-CoV-2 vaccination. The CDR3 reads CAIRSAGNEQYF. The DNA reads TGTGCCATCAGGAGCGCAGGCAACGAGCAGTACTTC.